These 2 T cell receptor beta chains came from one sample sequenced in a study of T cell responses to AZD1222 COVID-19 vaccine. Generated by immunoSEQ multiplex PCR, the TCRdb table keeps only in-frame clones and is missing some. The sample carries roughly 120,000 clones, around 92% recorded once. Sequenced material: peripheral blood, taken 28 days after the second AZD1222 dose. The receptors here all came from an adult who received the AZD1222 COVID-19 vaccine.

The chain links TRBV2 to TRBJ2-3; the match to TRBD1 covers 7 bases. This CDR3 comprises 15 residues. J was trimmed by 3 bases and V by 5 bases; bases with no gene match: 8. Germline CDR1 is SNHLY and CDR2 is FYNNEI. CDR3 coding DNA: TGTGCCAGCAGTTTATTTAGGGGGCCGACAGATACGCAGTATTTT. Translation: CASSLFRGPTDTQYF. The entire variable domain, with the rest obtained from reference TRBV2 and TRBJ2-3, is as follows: EPEVTQTPSHQVTQMGQEVILRCVPISNHLYFYWYRQILGQKVEFLVSFYNNEISEKSEIFDDQFSVERPDGSNFTLKIRSTKLEDSAMYFCASSLFRGPTDTQYFGPGTRLTVL.

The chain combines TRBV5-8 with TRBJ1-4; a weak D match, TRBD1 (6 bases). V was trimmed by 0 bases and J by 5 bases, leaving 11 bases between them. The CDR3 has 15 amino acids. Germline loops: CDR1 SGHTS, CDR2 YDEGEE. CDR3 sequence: CASSLGSQGNEKLFF. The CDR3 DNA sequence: TGTGCCAGCAGCTTGGGCAGCCAGGGGAATGAAAAACTGTTTTTT.